One sample yielded the 15 T cell receptor beta chains listed below, sequenced in a study of response to subunit inactivated influenza vaccine. TCRdb reprocessed the RT-PCR reads via MiXCR and lists one record per CDR3 protein. The sample records hundreds of thousands of distinct CDR3 sequences, 7.5% to 8.5% being singletons. The sequencing used PBMCs from blood, collected less than 25 months after vaccination. These receptors were taken from a man between 50 and 75 years old who received an inactivated influenza vaccine.

This rearrangement joins TRBV10-3 to TRBJ2-3, with TRBD2 matching over 11 bases. V lost 2 bases and J lost 5; bases outside the gene matches: 3. Germline CDR1 ENHRY, CDR2 SYGVKD. The CDR3 has 15 amino acids. This chain's CDR3 is CAISEIAGGGDTQYF. The CDR3 coding sequence is TGTGCCATCAGTGAGATAGCGGGAGGGGGAGATACGCAGTATTTT.

This rearrangement joins TRBV27 to TRBJ2-2; D may be TRBD1 (6 bases). Germline V gene sequence: CDR1 MNHEY, CDR2 SMNVEV (reference sequence). This CDR3 has 14 amino acids. Trimming stripped 5 bases from V and 6 bases from J, with 13 bases between. The CDR3 bases are TGTGCCAGCAGTGCGTCACAGGGCGCCGGGGAGCTGTTTTTT. The encoded protein is CASSASQGAGELFF.

This clonotype was seen repeatedly, ten times or more. The J gene is TRBJ2-1, the V gene TRBV7-9; 11 nucleotides line up with TRBD2. CDR3 length: 16 amino acids. Germline V lookup: CDR1 SEHNR, CDR2 FQNEAQ (reference sequence). The V gene end was trimmed by 4 bases and the J gene end by 3 bases; junction bases not matched to a gene: 5. CDR3 sequence reads: CASSSDTSGGYNEQFF. Here the CDR3 DNA reads TGTGCCAGCAGCTCGGACACTAGCGGGGGCTACAATGAGCAGTTCTTC.

This clonotype was detected many times. The chain recombines TRBV10-3 with TRBJ1-5; D possibly corresponds to TRBD1 (5 bases). Trimming pared 6 bases from V and 1 base from J, leaving 10 bases between. CDR1 and CDR2 from the germline V gene are ENHRY and SYGVKD. The CDR3 sequence is 14 residues long. The chain's CDR3 is CAISPTESNQPQHF. The CDR3 DNA is TGTGCCATCAGCCCGACAGAGAGCAATCAGCCCCAGCATTTT.

This clonotype showed up many times. V usage is TRBV20-1 and J usage is TRBJ2-7, with 12 bases that match TRBD2. Germline CDR1 is DFQATT and CDR2 is SNEGSKA (reference sequence). This CDR3 has 14 residues. After removal of 6 bases from V and 1 base from J, the junction contained 4 bases not matched to a gene. The CDR3 region is CSAIGLAGSYEQYF. The CDR3 DNA sequence: TGCAGTGCCATTGGACTAGCGGGGTCCTACGAGCAGTACTTC.

This clonotype was seen a handful of times. This chain links TRBV7-2 with TRBJ2-1; 7 nucleotides agree with TRBD1. This CDR3 has 14 amino acids. CDR1 is SGHTA and CDR2 is FQGNSA in the germline V gene. Germline trimming cut 6 bases from V and 0 bases from J; bases unmatched to any gene: 2. CDR3 DNA sequence: TGTGCCAGCAGGGGACAGAGCTCCTACAATGAGCAGTTCTTC. Amino acids: CASRGQSSYNEQFF.

This clonotype has more than one count but fewer than ten. J is TRBJ1-1 and V is TRBV6-5; no clear D. Germline lookup yields CDR1 MNHEY and CDR2 SVGAGI. This CDR3 contains 16 residues. V gave up 0 bases and J gave up 1 base, with 12 bases separating them. In DNA form, the CDR3 reads TGTGCCAGCAGTTACTCCTGGGCCGATTCGAACACTGAAGCTTTCTTT. It yields the protein CASSYSWADSNTEAFF.

This clonotype was seen ten or more times. J is TRBJ2-1 and V is TRBV15; 10 bases line up with TRBD2. Germline-derived CDR1 and CDR2 are LNHNV and YYDKDF (reference sequence). With V trimmed by 1 base and J by 5 bases, 11 bases remained unmatched. The CDR3 extends over 18 amino acids. CDR3 DNA: TGTGCCACCAGCAGAGGGTGGGCTAGCGGGAGAGTCAACAATGAGCAGTTCTTC. It encodes CATSRGWASGRVNNEQFF.

This clonotype was detected a few times. This rearrangement joins TRBV12-3 or TRBV12-4 to TRBJ1-2; D is possibly TRBD1 (6 bases). The CDR3 is made up of 15 amino acids. V was cut by 4 bases and J by 4 bases, with 16 bases left in between. CDR3 bases: TGTGCCAGCAGTTCTTACTCCAGGGGCTTCTATGGCTACACCTTC. Translation gives CASSSYSRGFYGYTF.

There are many counts of this clonotype. V and J are TRBV6-2 or TRBV6-3 and TRBJ1-5; no definite D call. V lost 5 bases and J lost 2, with 22 bases in between. Germline-derived CDR1 and CDR2 are MNHEY and SVGEGT. The CDR3 spans 18 residues. The CDR3 protein is CASSPRPFHPLGNQPQHF. Here the CDR3 DNA reads TGTGCCAGCAGTCCTAGGCCCTTCCATCCCCTTGGCAATCAGCCCCAGCATTTT.

This clonotype has more than one count but fewer than ten. The chain combines TRBV28 with TRBJ1-3, with 9 bases identical to TRBD1. The CDR3 totals 16 residues. In germline, CDR1 is MDHEN, CDR2 SYDVKM. V was clipped by 5 bases and J by 7 bases; unmatched bases: 12. The chain's CDR3 is CASSQPGQGNSNTIYF. The DNA for the CDR3 is TGTGCCAGCAGTCAGCCGGGACAGGGAAACAGTAACACCATATATTTT.

A few counts support this clonotype. V is TRBV20-1 and J is TRBJ2-7, with 9 bases lining up with TRBD1. Trimming at V came to 3 bases and at J to 0 bases, leaving 6 bases not matched to a gene. The CDR3 runs to 15 residues. CDR1 is DFQATT and CDR2 is SNEGSKA in the germline V gene (reference sequence). CDR3 region: CSASSPGQGSYEQYF. In DNA, the CDR3 is TGCAGTGCTAGTTCGCCGGGACAGGGCTCCTACGAGCAGTACTTC.

About this clonotype: A junction end diverges from the germline sequence, so it may reflect a read error. The chain joins TRBV5-6 to TRBJ2-3, with a weak D call TRBD2 (6 bases). The CDR3 has 14 amino acids. Germline lookup yields CDR1 SGHDT and CDR2 YYEEEE. CDR3 in DNA: TGTGCCGGCAGCGCGGGATTTTCGGCAGATACGCAGTATTTT. Translated, it gives CAGSAGFSADTQYF. Drawing the rest from reference TRBV5-6 and TRBJ2-3, the complete variable domain is DAGVTQSPTHLIKTRGQQVTLRCSPKSGHDTVSWYQQALGQGPQFIFQYYEEEERQRGNFPDRFSGHQFPNYSSELNVNALLLGDSALYLCAGSAGFSADTQYFGPGTRLTVL.

This clonotype has at least ten counts. This chain joins TRBV7-2 and TRBJ2-4; TRBD1 is a possible D gene (6 bases). V gave up 4 bases and J gave up 5 bases, with 12 bases separating them. CDR3 length equals 14 residues. From germline, CDR1 is SGHTA and CDR2 FQGNSA. As DNA, the CDR3 is TGTGCCAGCAGCTCCCCCGGGACACAAAACATTCAGTACTTC. As protein: CASSSPGTQNIQYF.

This clonotype was counted ten times or more. V is TRBV14 and J is TRBJ2-7; D is possibly TRBD1 (5 bases). There are 13 residues in the CDR3. V dropped 7 bases and J dropped 0 bases, with 10 bases sitting between them. Per the germline V gene, CDR1 is SGHDN and CDR2 is FVKESK. CDR3 sequence reads: CASTGTGSYEQYF. For the CDR3, the DNA is TGTGCCAGCACCGGTACAGGCTCCTACGAGCAGTACTTC.